Listed below are T cell receptor beta chains from one sample, sequenced in a study of T cells in tumors after PD-1 blockade. Clones were read by immunoSEQ multiplex PCR, and TCRdb kept only the in-frame ones, dropping some. The top ten clones hold 4% to 5% of a sample with fewer than 55,000 clones, 81% of them seen once. Sequenced material: PBMCs, taken before anti-PD-1 treatment. These receptors originate from a human donor with basal cell carcinoma. CDR3s include the opening cysteine and the closing phenylalanine or tryptophan. Each record gives: J gene, clone size, D gene, V gene, CDR3 protein, CDR3 DNA. The D gene is left open where the match is weak. Clone size is given for some rows only: seen once, a few or many times, or a class if the clone is expanded.

J gene: TRBJ2-1; clone size: .; D gene: TRBD1; V gene: TRBV6-5; CDR3 protein: CASSKGQPYNEQFF; CDR3 DNA: TGTGCCAGCAGTAAGGGACAGCCTTACAATGAGCAGTTCTTC
J gene: TRBJ1-5; clone size: .; D gene: TRBD1; V gene: TRBV19; CDR3 protein: CASRDRGLQPQHF; CDR3 DNA: TGTGCCAGTAGGGACAGGGGGCTTCAGCCCCAGCATTTT
J gene: TRBJ2-3; clone size: .; D gene: .; V gene: TRBV6-2/TRBV6-3; CDR3 protein: CASSRDFVDTQYF; CDR3 DNA: TGTGCCAGCAGCAGGGACTTTGTCGATACGCAGTATTTT
J gene: TRBJ2-1; clone size: few; D gene: .; V gene: TRBV10-3; CDR3 protein: CAINGGSYNEQFF; CDR3 DNA: TGTGCCATCAATGGGGGCTCCTACAATGAGCAGTTCTTC
J gene: TRBJ1-3; clone size: .; D gene: .; V gene: TRBV28; CDR3 protein: CASSLGAYTIYF; CDR3 DNA: TGTGCCAGCAGTTTGGGTGCCTACACCATATATTTT
J gene: TRBJ2-2; clone size: .; D gene: TRBD2; V gene: TRBV10-1; CDR3 protein: CASRERGGLYEELFF; CDR3 DNA: TGCGCCAGCAGGGAGCGGGGGGGCCTATATGAGGAGCTGTTTTTT
J gene: TRBJ1-3; clone size: .; D gene: .; V gene: TRBV5-1; CDR3 protein: CASSLGPTSGNTIYF; CDR3 DNA: TGCGCCAGCAGCTTGGGACCGACCTCTGGAAACACCATATATTTT
J gene: TRBJ2-7; clone size: .; D gene: .; V gene: TRBV5-1; CDR3 protein: CASSLDRMEGGGSYEQYF; CDR3 DNA: TGCGCCAGCAGCTTGGACAGGATGGAGGGGGGGGGCTCCTACGAGCAGTACTTC
J gene: TRBJ2-1; clone size: .; D gene: .; V gene: TRBV4-1; CDR3 protein: CASSQPANEQFF; CDR3 DNA: TGCGCCAGCAGCCAGCCGGCCAATGAGCAGTTCTTC
J gene: TRBJ2-3; clone size: few; D gene: TRBD1; V gene: TRBV3-1/TRBV3-2; CDR3 protein: CASSTRDRGQDTQYF; CDR3 DNA: TGTGCCAGCAGCACCCGGGACAGGGGGCAAGATACGCAGTATTTT
J gene: TRBJ2-7; clone size: .; D gene: .; V gene: TRBV2; CDR3 protein: CASSVGYEQYF; CDR3 DNA: TGTGCCAGCAGTGTGGGCTACGAGCAGTACTTC
J gene: TRBJ2-3; clone size: .; D gene: .; V gene: TRBV7-8; CDR3 protein: CASSLHRGESLEDTQYF; CDR3 DNA: TGTGCCAGCAGCTTACATAGGGGGGAATCCTTAGAAGATACGCAGTATTTT
J gene: TRBJ2-1; clone size: .; D gene: TRBD2; V gene: TRBV19; CDR3 protein: CASSIASGGLDEQFF; CDR3 DNA: TGTGCCAGTAGTATAGCTAGCGGGGGGCTCGATGAGCAGTTCTTC
J gene: TRBJ2-5; clone size: .; D gene: TRBD2; V gene: TRBV28; CDR3 protein: CASSWTSEETQYF; CDR3 DNA: TGTGCCAGCAGTTGGACTAGCGAGGAGACCCAGTACTTC
J gene: TRBJ2-2; clone size: few; D gene: .; V gene: TRBV3-1/TRBV3-2; CDR3 protein: CASSHGGDLNTGELFF; CDR3 DNA: TGTGCCAGCAGCCATGGAGGGGACCTGAACACCGGGGAGCTGTTTTTT
J gene: TRBJ2-4; clone size: .; D gene: .; V gene: TRBV27; CDR3 protein: CASTSGPPRTQYF; CDR3 DNA: TGTGCGTCAACCTCGGGGCCCCCCCGGACTCAGTACTTC